This T cell receptor beta chain appears in the sequencing data of a study of T cells in localized non-small cell lung cancer. General observations from the study: When the top 100 tumor clones were examined, a median about 60 of them also appeared in the adjacent lung, which was paired and uninvolved.

On this clone: Its target is unknown.

Germline assignment: CDR1 GTSNPN and CDR2 SVGIG (reference sequence). V was pared by 4 bases and J by 6 bases, with 15 bases of the junction left unmatched. The CDR3 is 17 residues long. Assay: immunoSEQ multiplex PCR; the TCRdb copy retains only in-frame clones and omits some. The data show 55,000 to 75,000 clones, approximately 93% seen once. Source: peripheral blood, taken before any cancer treatment. The source of this sequence is a man aged 40 to 69 with stage I lung adenocarcinoma. V is TRBV30 and J is TRBJ2-3; 11 nucleotides agree with TRBD2. For the CDR3, the DNA is TGTGCCTGGACCATTGGGACTAGCGGCCCCGAGGGGGATACGCAGTATTTT. Translation: CAWTIGTSGPEGDTQYF.